The T cell receptor (beta chain) under discussion was sequenced for a study of radiation and T cells in renal cell carcinoma (dated by TCRdb to 2020 to 2021). Some background on the complete study: In total, roughly 52 samples, comprising 26 tumors and roughly 27 peripheral blood samples, were subjected to TCR beta sequencing. In the roughly 54 samples combined, around 3.9 million unique CDR3 nucleotide sequences were found, encoding about 2,700,000 unique CDR3 amino acid sequences.

What the work shows at the level of the full study, not this receptor alone: Irradiated tumors contained more dominant CDR3 motifs, and these motifs occupied a larger share of the repertoire than in control tumors. Compared with controls, irradiated tumors had higher TCR clonality, as the top 100 clonotypes made up an average of around 50% of the repertoire, versus roughly 40% in nephrectomy-only tumors. Intratumoral heterogeneity went uncaptured because the only tumor material available was small regions of roughly 1 g. Effects of radiation dose or scheduling on the TCR repertoire could not be addressed with the single-armed trial design.

The immunoSEQ kit was used, according to the manufacturer's recommendations, to generate TCR beta libraries from genomic DNA. To prepare libraries, a first multiplex PCR with proprietary primers was run, followed by a second PCR that added unique barcodes, and a bead cleanup was done after each round. Each sample batch included a kit-provided positive control reaction and a negative control reaction. The final libraries were assessed on an Agilent 4200 TapeStation D1000 ScreenTape, pooled by volume, and quantified by qPCR. Sequencing was performed on an Illumina NextSeq500 with a MidOutput 150-cycle cartridge, and 156 Read1 and 15 Index1 cycles were run with kit custom primers. The pooled library was loaded at 0.95 to 1 pM with about 20% PhiX control spiked in. In the paper's pipeline: Vendor-processed data were analyzed in R, and a clonotype was defined as all T cells sharing the same CDR3 nucleotide sequence. In the clone abundance analyses, frequencies were normalized to the 10,000 most abundant clones in each sample. Public T cell clones, which averaged fewer than five per sample, were excluded before analysis. Dominant motifs were analyzed with ImmunoMap using the PAM10 matrix, a gap penalty of 30, and a homology threshold of 0.3, and motifs with a cumulative frequency of at least 0.01 were considered dominant. Not all clones reach the TCRdb copy of this immuneACCESS table, which keeps in-frame sequences only. Checked studies attribute under half of the gap to unresolved V genes and leave the rest unexplained. V and J calls and clone size are as listed in that table; D and trimming were resolved from the DNA. The sample has 20,000 or so clones on record, under 65% of them singletons. The biggest ten clones account for roughly 21% of the sample.

Details on this clone: Its antigen target is currently unknown. Base qualities are not recorded, but no much larger clone differs from it by a single base.

This sample's time point label indicates: tumor resected at nephrectomy. The treatment or condition label, read with the paper, signifies: treatment-naive control, cytoreductive nephrectomy. Control tumors were obtained from treatment-naive renal cell carcinoma patients in whom cytoreductive nephrectomy was performed without prior radiation. All patients had renal cell carcinoma with clear cell pathology. Control tumors used for TCR sequencing were obtained from a handful of females and about 12 males (median age approximately 50 years, range about 40 to 90) and were resected from the early 2010s to the mid-2010s. Tumors were dissociated mechanically, digested with collagenase/hyaluronidase at 37 degrees C, processed in gentleMACS C tubes, and stored in liquid nitrogen. The QIAamp DNA Blood Mini Kit (Qiagen) was used to prepare genomic DNA for TCR sequencing. The analyses included just those samples that passed every quality control check.

The germline V gene sets CDR1 to MGHRA and CDR2 to YSYEKL. Trimming accounts for 0 bases at V and 1 base at J, while the number of junction bases matched to no gene is 4. The cysteine opens and the phenylalanine closes a CDR3 of 17 amino acids. The CDR3 DNA has 51 bases and is translated from base 1. The sequence joins TRBV4-1 to TRBJ2-2; TRBD2 lines up with 8 middle nucleotides. Material: tumor tissue, obtained from a patient whose treatment was nephrectomy without radiotherapy. The TCR originated in a human donor with renal cell carcinoma. The DNA sequence follows: TGCGCCAGCAGCCAAGATGGGGCGGGGGGGAACACCGGGGAGCTGTTTTTT. This translates into CASSQDGAGGNTGELFF.